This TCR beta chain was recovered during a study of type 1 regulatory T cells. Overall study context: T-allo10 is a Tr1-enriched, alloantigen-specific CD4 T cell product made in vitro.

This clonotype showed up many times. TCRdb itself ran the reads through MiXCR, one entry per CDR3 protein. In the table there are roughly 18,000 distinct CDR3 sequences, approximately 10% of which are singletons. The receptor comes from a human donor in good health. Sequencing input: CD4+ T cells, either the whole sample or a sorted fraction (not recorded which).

As DNA, the CDR3 is TGCGCCAGCAGCGACGGGGGGAGCCGAAGCACAGATACGCAGTATTTT. This encodes CASSDGGSRSTDTQYF. The chain employs TRBV5-1 and TRBJ2-3, with TRBD2 matching 7 bases. The J segment lost 0 bases and the V segment lost 4 bases, leaving 8 bases of the junction unmatched. The CDR3 sequence is 16 residues long. Germline V lookup: CDR1 SGHRS, CDR2 YFSETQ.